This TCR beta chain was sequenced during a study of a mutant IDH1 vaccine in newly diagnosed glioma. Turning to the study itself: Patients had received radiotherapy, temozolomide, or both previously, most receiving both.

Regarding this clone: The antigen is unknown.

Documented time point: week 23, last vaccination. Doses of 300 ug of mutant IDH1 20-mer peptide were given with topical imiquimod. New WHO grade 3 or 4 astrocytomas that were IDH1-mutant and ATRX-lost had been found in donors. TCRdb keeps only in-frame clones here, not all; method: immunoSEQ multiplex PCR. The sample consists of approximately 45,000 clones, approximately 90% of them appearing once. Trimming removed 2 bases from V and 5 bases from J, with 16 bases in between. Germline V lookup: CDR1 MDHEN, CDR2 SYDVKM. CDR3 length equals 16 residues. Study-level points and caveats: Among all patients, vaccine-induced immune responses occurred in about 93%.

The TCR originated in a man in his fifties with glioma. The chain couples TRBV28 to TRBJ1-5; D possibly corresponds to TRBD1 (5 bases). Sequencing was performed on PBMCs, taken from a glioma patient whose treatment included an IDH1 peptide vaccine. The CDR3 protein is CASSLGGGRLDQPQHF. CDR3 DNA sequence: TGTGCCAGCAGTTTAGGGGGGGGACGCTTGGATCAGCCCCAGCATTTT.